Presented here are 26 T cell receptor beta chains from one specimen sequenced in a study of T cells in Graves' hyperthyroidism and ophthalmopathy. Authors of the study amplified TCR beta CDR3 regions from RNA transcripts. The TCR CDR3 was amplified in a first-round RT-PCR using the HTBI primer set. TCRdb used MiXCR to reprocess the multiplex PCR reads, holding one entry per CDR3 protein. The data contain about 270,000 distinct CDR3 sequences, about 20% of them seen just once; the ten biggest clones take up about 60%. The sequenced sample was blood. Source of these receptors: a man aged 30 to 45 with Graves' ophthalmopathy.

This clonotype was recorded many times. V gene TRBV7-2 combines with J gene TRBJ2-2, with D possibly matching TRBD2 (5 bases). V was shortened by 0 bases and J by 1 base, with 9 bases between the two germline ends. The CDR3 is made up of 16 amino acids. Germline assignment: CDR1 SGHTA and CDR2 FQGNSA. Here the CDR3 reads CASSLARAMNTGELFF. CDR3 DNA: TGTGCCAGCAGCTTAGCGAGGGCGATGAACACCGGGGAGCTGTTTTTT.

This clonotype has more than one count but fewer than ten. The chain joins TRBV20-1 to TRBJ2-3, with 7 bases matching TRBD2. Germline CDR1 is DFQATT and CDR2 is SNEGSKA (reference sequence). V dropped 2 bases and J dropped 3; count of bases not matched to a gene: 2. The CDR3 runs 13 residues. CDR3 bases: TGCAGTGCTAGACGGCGGGAGACAGATACGCAGTATTTT. Residues: CSARRRETDTQYF.

This clonotype was seen at least ten times. The V gene is TRBV29-1, the J gene TRBJ2-7; 7 bases agree with TRBD1. The CDR3 consists of 13 residues. The J segment lost 3 bases and the V segment lost 6 bases, leaving 8 bases of the junction unmatched. Germline V gives CDR1 SQVTM, CDR2 ANQGSEA. CDR3 sequence reads: CSVGRQGIYEQYF. DNA of the CDR3: TGCAGCGTGGGTAGACAGGGAATCTACGAGCAGTACTTC.

V and J are TRBV5-1 and TRBJ2-3; 9 bases map to TRBD2. Germline CDR1 SGHRS, CDR2 YFSETQ. This CDR3 region has 16 residues. Unmatched junction bases numbered 6, after V lost 4 bases and J lost 0 bases. CDR3 loop: CASSTRTSVSTDTQYF. The CDR3 DNA is TGCGCCAGCAGCACCAGGACTAGCGTGAGCACAGATACGCAGTATTTT.

The rearrangement links TRBV5-1 to TRBJ2-3; D is unclear. Trimming removed 0 bases at V and 7 bases at J, with 21 bases between. The CDR3 contains 17 residues. CDR1 and CDR2 from the germline V gene are SGHRS and YFSETQ. In DNA, the CDR3 is TGCGCCAGCAGCTTGGCCGGAACCCCCGGAGAAGGAAATACGCAGTATTTT. Protein product: CASSLAGTPGEGNTQYF.

A remark on this clonotype: Germline and junction disagree at one end, which may indicate a read error. CDR3 sequence (DNA): TGTGCCAGCAGTCTGACGCAGGGACATAGTAACTTC. This sequence encodes CASSLTQGHSNF. V and J are TRBV28 and TRBJ2-5; tentatively, D is TRBD1 (6 bases). The CDR3 sequence is 12 residues long. Germline loops: CDR1 MDHEN, CDR2 SYDVKM.

This clonotype was detected ten times or more. V is TRBV11-1 and J is TRBJ2-7; D might be TRBD1 or TRBD2, each matching 5 bases. The germline V and J ends were trimmed by 1 base and 7 bases, with 11 bases remaining between them. Germline lookup yields CDR1 SGHAT and CDR2 FQDESV (reference sequence). The CDR3 extends over 13 amino acids. The CDR3: CASSLGRDEEQYF. For the CDR3, the DNA is TGTGCCAGCAGCTTAGGCAGGGACGAAGAGCAGTACTTC.

This clonotype was detected a few times. V gene TRBV5-5 combines with J gene TRBJ1-2; D gene ambiguous. Germline CDR1 SGHKS, CDR2 YYEKEE (reference sequence). This CDR3 has 14 residues. With 0 bases removed from V and 5 bases from J, the gap between germline ends came to 11 bases. CDR3 in DNA: TGTGCCAGCAGCTTGGTTAGCCTCGATTATGGCTACACCTTC. Residues: CASSLVSLDYGYTF.

A remark on this clonotype: This may stem from a read error, because a much larger clone lies one nucleotide away. J is TRBJ1-1 and V is TRBV18, with D perhaps TRBD1 (6 bases). Germline V gene lookup returns CDR1 KGHSH and CDR2 LQKENI. The CDR3 is 16 residues long. V lost 8 bases to trimming and J lost 0 bases, with 19 bases between them. The CDR3 bases are TGTGCCAGCACACAGGGACTCAGGCCCATGAACACTGAAGCTTTCTTT. It encodes CASTQGLRPMNTEAFF. The full variable domain, in which reference TRBV18 and TRBJ1-1 provide the parts outside the CDR3, is NAGVMQNPRHLVRRRGQEARLRCSPMKGHSHVYWYRQLPEEGLKFMVYLQKENIIDESGMPKERFSAEFPKEGPSILRIQQVVRGDSAAYFCASTQGLRPMNTEAFFGQGTRLTVV.

V gene TRBV6-1 combines with J gene TRBJ2-3, with 8 bases that match TRBD1. The CDR3 covers 15 residues. From germline, CDR1 is MNHNS and CDR2 SASEGT. Trimming took 6 bases from V and 4 from J; bases not matched to a gene: 9. As DNA, the CDR3 is TGTGCCAGCAGCCGGACAGGGTTTAGCGCAGATACGCAGTATTTT. It encodes CASSRTGFSADTQYF.

Comment on this clonotype: Being one base from a much bigger clone, this may be a read error. This rearrangement joins TRBV11-2 to TRBJ2-5; unclear D gene. Trimming took off 3 bases at V and 7 bases at J, with 9 bases between the two ends. The CDR3 covers 12 residues. CDR1 and CDR2 (germline): SGHAT, FQNNGV. In DNA, the CDR3 is TGTGCCAGCAGCTTCGCGGATGGGACCCAGTACTTC. This encodes CASSFADGTQYF.

J is TRBJ2-1 and V is TRBV5-1; TRBD1 might be the D (5 bases). The germline V gene has CDR1 SGHRS and CDR2 YFSETQ. The CDR3 extends over 14 amino acids. Trimming cost V 4 bases and J 9 bases, with 17 bases left between them. CDR3 nucleotide sequence: TGCGCCAGCAGCCGCACCCGGGCCCAGGGTGAGCAGTTCTTC. This translates into CASSRTRAQGEQFF.

This clonotype was seen more than once but under ten times. This chain joins TRBV12-3 or TRBV12-4 and TRBJ2-7; 7 nucleotides match TRBD2. The trim removed 1 base at V and 7 bases at J, leaving 7 bases unmatched. The CDR3 sequence is 14 residues long. The CDR3 loop is CASSLGARAGEQYF. The CDR3 bases are TGTGCCAGCAGTTTAGGGGCGAGAGCGGGGGAGCAGTACTTC.

There are a few counts of this clonotype. The genes are TRBV4-1 and TRBJ2-1; 7 bases fit TRBD2. V shed 1 base, J shed 6 bases, and the junction held 6 bases outside the gene matches. Per germline, CDR1 MGHRA and CDR2 YSYEKL. The CDR3 is made up of 15 amino acids. The CDR3 here is CASSQVGTNANEQFF. CDR3 sequence (DNA): TGCGCCAGCAGCCAAGTAGGGACTAATGCCAATGAGCAGTTCTTC.

This clonotype was seen once. The genes are TRBV19 and TRBJ1-3; tentatively, D is TRBD1 (6 bases). There are 14 residues in the CDR3. The V gene's germline CDR1 is LNHDA and CDR2 SQIVND (reference sequence). V was trimmed by 3 bases and J by 4 bases, leaving 10 bases between them. As DNA, the CDR3 is TGTGCCAGTAGTATCCCAGGGGTCGGAAACACCATATATTTT. Translated, it gives CASSIPGVGNTIYF. Complete variable domain (other parts from reference TRBV19 and TRBJ1-3): DGGITQSPKYLFRKEGQNVTLSCEQNLNHDAMYWYRQDPGQGLRLIYYSQIVNDFQKGDIAEGYSVSREKKESFPLTVTSAQKNPTAFYLCASSIPGVGNTIYFGEGSWLTVV.

At least ten counts were recorded for this clonotype. V and J are TRBV9 and TRBJ2-1; 9 bases line up with TRBD2. Losses at the gene ends were 3 bases for V and 13 bases for J; bases not matched to a gene: 17. CDR1 is SGDLS and CDR2 is YYNGEE in the germline V gene. The CDR3 has 16 amino acids. The CDR3 bases are TGTGCCAGCAGCGCGGACGCCCAGGGCGGGAGGGCCCCCCAGTTCTTC. It yields the protein CASSADAQGGRAPQFF. Full variable domain (missing parts from reference TRBV9 and TRBJ2-1): DSGVTQTPKHLITATGQRVTLRCSPRSGDLSVYWYQQSLDQGLQFLIQYYNGEERAKGNILERFSAQQFPDLHSELNLSSLELGDSALYFCASSADAQGGRAPQFFGPGTRLTVL.

The table lists this clonotype with a few counts. This chain links TRBV6-1 with TRBJ1-1; D is unresolved. Germline CDR1 is MNHNS and CDR2 is SASEGT. The CDR3 loop spans 12 amino acids. V was pared by 6 bases and J by 6 bases, with 11 bases between. CDR3 protein: CASSSGLAEAFF. The CDR3 coding sequence is TGTGCCAGCAGCTCTGGGTTGGCTGAAGCTTTCTTT.

This clonotype showed up just a few times. This chain joins TRBV6-1 and TRBJ1-2; 7 bases agree with TRBD1. Germline V gives CDR1 MNHNS, CDR2 SASEGT. This CDR3 has 14 amino acids. Trimming at V came to 6 bases and at J to 4 bases, leaving 8 bases not matched to a gene. Written as DNA, the CDR3 is TGTGCCAGCAGCCCCAGGGGGATTGTCTATGGCTACACCTTC. Translated: CASSPRGIVYGYTF.

This clonotype showed up just a few times. The chain employs TRBV7-9 and TRBJ2-2; 15 bases align to TRBD2. This CDR3 spans 15 amino acids. Germline V gene sequence: CDR1 SEHNR, CDR2 FQNEAQ (reference sequence). Trimming at V came to 6 bases and at J to 7 bases, leaving 3 bases not matched to a gene. CDR3 nucleotide sequence: TGTGCCAGCAGGCCGGGACTAGCGGGAGGCGGGGAGCTGTTTTTT. Its protein is CASRPGLAGGGELFF.

This clonotype was seen more than once but under ten times. The V gene is TRBV6-1, the J gene TRBJ2-1, with TRBD1 as a possible D gene (6 bases). Trimming took 8 bases from V and 6 from J, leaving 11 bases between them. This CDR3 contains 12 residues. Germline V gene lookup returns CDR1 MNHNS and CDR2 SASEGT. CDR3 bases: TGTGCCAGCCTCGACAGGACCAATGAGCAGTTCTTC. The encoded protein is CASLDRTNEQFF.

This clonotype has just a few counts. The gene calls are TRBV29-1 and TRBJ1-1; 7 nucleotides match TRBD1. Losses at the gene ends were 4 bases for V and 0 bases for J; bases not matched to a gene: 8. The CDR3 is made up of 15 amino acids. Germline V gene sequence: CDR1 SQVTM, CDR2 ANQGSEA. This CDR3 reads CSVVRGGQMNTEAFF. Here the CDR3 DNA reads TGCAGCGTTGTTAGGGGGGGACAGATGAACACTGAAGCTTTCTTT.

This clonotype has a handful of counts. The chain recombines TRBV7-2 with TRBJ1-2; D not resolved. Germline V gene data show CDR1 as SGHTA and CDR2 as FQGNSA. The CDR3 is 14 residues long. The ends were cut back, 6 bases at V and 8 bases at J, with 19 bases in the middle. CDR3: CASSHGITMEGYTF. The CDR3 bases are TGTGCCAGCAGTCACGGGATAACTATGGAAGGCTACACCTTC.

In its sample, this clonotype was seen a few times. The chain combines TRBV3-1 with TRBJ1-6; D call uncertain. CDR1 and CDR2 (germline): LGHDT, YNNKEL (reference sequence). The CDR3 covers 13 residues. The germline V and J ends were trimmed by 1 base and 9 bases, with 7 bases remaining between them. The CDR3 protein is CASSQVRGSPLHF. CDR3 nucleotides: TGTGCCAGCAGCCAAGTACGGGGTTCACCCCTCCACTTT. The complete variable domain, with remaining parts taken from reference TRBV3-1 and TRBJ1-6, reads DTAVSQTPKYLVTQMGNDKSIKCEQNLGHDTMYWYKQDSKKFLKIMFSYNNKELIINETVPNRFSPKSPDKAHLNLHINSLELGDSAVYFCASSQVRGSPLHFGNGTRLTVT.

This clonotype was observed a few times. The rearrangement joins TRBV20-1 to TRBJ2-3, with D perhaps matching TRBD1 or TRBD2 (5 bases each). There are 14 residues in the CDR3. V was shortened by 6 bases and J by 3 bases, with 16 bases between the two germline ends. Germline V gives CDR1 DFQATT, CDR2 SNEGSKA (reference sequence). The CDR3 nucleotides are TGCAGTGCCGTGGGACCCCAAGGAACAGATACGCAGTATTTT. This translates into CSAVGPQGTDTQYF.

The chain combines TRBV5-8 with TRBJ2-1; 11 nucleotides align to TRBD2. CDR1 and CDR2 (germline): SGHTS, YDEGEE. V lost 4 bases, J lost 9 bases, and 18 bases stayed unmatched. CDR3 size: 18 residues. As DNA, the CDR3 is TGTGCCAGCAGCCTCCCCTCAACTGGACTAGCGGGCCCCACTGAGCAGTTCTTC. It translates to CASSLPSTGLAGPTEQFF.

The chain employs TRBV25-1 and TRBJ1-1, with 7 nucleotides matching TRBD1. V lost 4 bases, J lost 2 bases, and 10 bases stayed unmatched. CDR3 length: 16 residues. Germline assignment: CDR1 MGHDK and CDR2 SYGVNS. CDR3 loop: CASSVARGTANTEAFF. In DNA, the CDR3 is TGTGCCAGCAGTGTCGCGCGCGGGACAGCAAACACTGAAGCTTTCTTT.